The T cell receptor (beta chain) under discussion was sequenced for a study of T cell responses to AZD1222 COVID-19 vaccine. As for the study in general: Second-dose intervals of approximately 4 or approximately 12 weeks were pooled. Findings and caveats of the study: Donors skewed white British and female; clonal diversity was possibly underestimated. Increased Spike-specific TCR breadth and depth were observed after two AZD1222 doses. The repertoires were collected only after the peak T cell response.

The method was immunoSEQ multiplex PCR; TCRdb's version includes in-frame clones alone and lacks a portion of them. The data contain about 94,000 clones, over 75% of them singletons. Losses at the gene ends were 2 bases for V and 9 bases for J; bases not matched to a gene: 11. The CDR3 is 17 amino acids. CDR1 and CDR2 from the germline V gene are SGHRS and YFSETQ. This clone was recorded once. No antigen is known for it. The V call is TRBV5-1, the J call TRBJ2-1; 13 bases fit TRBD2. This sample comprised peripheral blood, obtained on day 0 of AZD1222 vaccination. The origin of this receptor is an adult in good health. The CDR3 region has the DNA TGCGCCAGCAGCTTCCCCGGACTAGCGGGGGATACGGGTGAGCAGTTCTTC. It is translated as CASSFPGLAGDTGEQFF.